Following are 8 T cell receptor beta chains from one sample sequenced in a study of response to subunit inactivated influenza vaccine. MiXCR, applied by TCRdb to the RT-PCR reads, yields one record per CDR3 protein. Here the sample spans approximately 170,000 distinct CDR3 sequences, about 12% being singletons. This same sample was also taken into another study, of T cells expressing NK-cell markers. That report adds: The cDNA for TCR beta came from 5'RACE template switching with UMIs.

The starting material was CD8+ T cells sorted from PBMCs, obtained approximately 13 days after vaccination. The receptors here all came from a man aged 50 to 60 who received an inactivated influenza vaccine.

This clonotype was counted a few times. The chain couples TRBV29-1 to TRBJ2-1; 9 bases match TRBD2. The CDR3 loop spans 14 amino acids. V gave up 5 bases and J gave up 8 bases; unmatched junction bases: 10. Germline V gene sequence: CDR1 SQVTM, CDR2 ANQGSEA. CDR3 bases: TGCAGCGTTTCTCCGGGACTAGCAGAGGATGAGCAGTTCTTC. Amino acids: CSVSPGLAEDEQFF.

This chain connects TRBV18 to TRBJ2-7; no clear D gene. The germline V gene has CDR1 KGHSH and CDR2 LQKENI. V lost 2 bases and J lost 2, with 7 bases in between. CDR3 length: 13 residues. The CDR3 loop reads CASSPSQTYEQYF. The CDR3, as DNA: TGTGCCAGCTCACCAAGCCAGACCTACGAGCAGTACTTC.

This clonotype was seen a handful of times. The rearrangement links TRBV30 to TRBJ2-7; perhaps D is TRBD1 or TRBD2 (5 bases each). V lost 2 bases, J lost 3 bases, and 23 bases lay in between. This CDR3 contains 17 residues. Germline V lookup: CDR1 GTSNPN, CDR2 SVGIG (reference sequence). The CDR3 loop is CAWSLGVVAAVNYEQYF. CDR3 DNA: TGTGCCTGGAGTCTGGGGGTCGTTGCAGCGGTTAACTACGAGCAGTACTTC.

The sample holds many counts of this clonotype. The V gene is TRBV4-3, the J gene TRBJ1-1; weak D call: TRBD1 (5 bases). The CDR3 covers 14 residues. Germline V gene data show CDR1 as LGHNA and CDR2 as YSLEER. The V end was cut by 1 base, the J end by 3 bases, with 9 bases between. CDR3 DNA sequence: TGCGCCAGCAGCCAAGGGGGGGGATACACTGAAGCTTTCTTT. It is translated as CASSQGGGYTEAFF.

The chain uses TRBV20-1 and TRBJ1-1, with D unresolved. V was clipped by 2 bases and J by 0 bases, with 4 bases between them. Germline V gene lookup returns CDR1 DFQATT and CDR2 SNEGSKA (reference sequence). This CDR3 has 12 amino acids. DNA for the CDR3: TGCAGTGCTAGACGCATGAACACTGAAGCTTTCTTT. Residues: CSARRMNTEAFF.

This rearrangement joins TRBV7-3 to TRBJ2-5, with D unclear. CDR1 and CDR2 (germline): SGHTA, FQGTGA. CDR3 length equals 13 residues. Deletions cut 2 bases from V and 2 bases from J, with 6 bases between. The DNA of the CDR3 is TGTGCCAGCAGCTTATTGGGTCAAGAGACCCAGTACTTC. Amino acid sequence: CASSLLGQETQYF. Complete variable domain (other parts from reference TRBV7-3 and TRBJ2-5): GAGVSQTPSNKVTEKGKYVELRCDPISGHTALYWYRQSLGQGPEFLIYFQGTGAADDSGLPNDRFFAVRPEGSVSTLKIQRTERGDSAVYLCASSLLGQETQYFGPGTRLLVL.

The CDR3 sequence: CASSSPPLAGALVETQYF. CDR3 nucleotides: TGTGCCAGCAGCTCCCCGCCCCTAGCGGGGGCCCTTGTAGAGACCCAGTACTTC. The rearrangement links TRBV11-2 to TRBJ2-5; 10 bases match TRBD2. V was clipped by 4 bases and J by 4 bases; unmatched bases: 15. CDR1 and CDR2 (germline): SGHAT, FQNNGV. The CDR3 is 18 residues long.

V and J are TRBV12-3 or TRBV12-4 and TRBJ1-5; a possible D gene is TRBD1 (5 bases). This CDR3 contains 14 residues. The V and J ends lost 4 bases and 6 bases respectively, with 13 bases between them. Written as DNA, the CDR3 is TGTGCCAGCAGTTCGACCGGGGGGTTTCAGCCCCAGCATTTT. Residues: CASSSTGGFQPQHF.